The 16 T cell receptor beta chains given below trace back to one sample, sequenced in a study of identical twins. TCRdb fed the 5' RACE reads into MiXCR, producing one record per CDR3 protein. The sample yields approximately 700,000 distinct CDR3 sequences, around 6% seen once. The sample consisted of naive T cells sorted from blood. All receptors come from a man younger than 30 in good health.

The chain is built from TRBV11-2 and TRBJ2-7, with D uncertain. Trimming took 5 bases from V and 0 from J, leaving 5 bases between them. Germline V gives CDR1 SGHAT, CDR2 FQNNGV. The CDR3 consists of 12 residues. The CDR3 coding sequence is TGTGCCAGCAGCCACGGCTCCTACGAGCAGTACGTC. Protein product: CASSHGSYEQYV.

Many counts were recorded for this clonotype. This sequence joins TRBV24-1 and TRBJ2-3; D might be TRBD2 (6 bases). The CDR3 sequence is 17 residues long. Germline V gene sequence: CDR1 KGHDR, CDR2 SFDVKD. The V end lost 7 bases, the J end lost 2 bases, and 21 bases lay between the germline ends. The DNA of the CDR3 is TGTGCCACCAGGGGAGAGGTTGGCGGAGGGCCCACAGATACGCAGTATTTT. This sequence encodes CATRGEVGGGPTDTQYF.

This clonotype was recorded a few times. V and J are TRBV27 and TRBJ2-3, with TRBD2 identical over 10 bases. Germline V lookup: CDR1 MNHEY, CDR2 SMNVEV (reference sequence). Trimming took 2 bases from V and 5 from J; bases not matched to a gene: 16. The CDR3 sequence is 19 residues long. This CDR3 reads CASSLGVATSGTMGDTQYF. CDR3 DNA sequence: TGTGCCAGCAGTTTAGGGGTAGCAACTAGCGGGACGATGGGAGATACGCAGTATTTT.

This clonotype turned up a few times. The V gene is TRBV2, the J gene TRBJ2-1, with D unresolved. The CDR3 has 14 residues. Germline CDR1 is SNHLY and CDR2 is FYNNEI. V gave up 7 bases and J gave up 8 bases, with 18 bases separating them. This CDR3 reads CASNHAGLSYEQFF. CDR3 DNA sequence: TGTGCCAGCAATCACGCCGGGCTTTCGTATGAGCAGTTCTTC. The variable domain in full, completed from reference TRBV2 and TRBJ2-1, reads EPEVTQTPSHQVTQMGQEVILRCVPISNHLYFYWYRQILGQKVEFLVSFYNNEISEKSEIFDDQFSVERPDGSNFTLKIRSTKLEDSAMYFCASNHAGLSYEQFFGPGTRLTVL.

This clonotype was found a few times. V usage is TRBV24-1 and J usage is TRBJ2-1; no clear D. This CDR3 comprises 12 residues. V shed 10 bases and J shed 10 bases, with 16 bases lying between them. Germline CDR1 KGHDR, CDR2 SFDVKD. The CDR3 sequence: CATSDGPREQFF. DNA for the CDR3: TGTGCCACTTCGGACGGCCCCAGGGAGCAGTTCTTC.

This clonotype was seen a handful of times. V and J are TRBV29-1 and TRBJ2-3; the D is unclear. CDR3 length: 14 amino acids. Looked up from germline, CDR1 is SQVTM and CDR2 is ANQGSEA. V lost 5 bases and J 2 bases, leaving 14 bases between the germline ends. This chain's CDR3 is CSVLSHHYTDTQYF. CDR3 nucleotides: TGCAGCGTTTTGTCCCACCATTACACAGATACGCAGTATTTT.

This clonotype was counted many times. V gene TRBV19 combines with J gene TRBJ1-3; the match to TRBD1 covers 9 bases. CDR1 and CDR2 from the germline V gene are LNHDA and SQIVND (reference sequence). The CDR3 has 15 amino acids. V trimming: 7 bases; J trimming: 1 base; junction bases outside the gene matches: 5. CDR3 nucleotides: TGTGCCAGTAAGGCCGACAGGGGGTCTGGAAACACCATATATTTT. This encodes CASKADRGSGNTIYF.

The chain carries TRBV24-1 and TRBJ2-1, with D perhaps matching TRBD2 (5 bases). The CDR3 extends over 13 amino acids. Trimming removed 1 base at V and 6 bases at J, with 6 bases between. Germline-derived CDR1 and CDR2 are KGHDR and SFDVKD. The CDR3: CATSDFRGNEQFF. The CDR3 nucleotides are TGTGCCACCAGTGATTTCCGGGGCAATGAGCAGTTCTTC.

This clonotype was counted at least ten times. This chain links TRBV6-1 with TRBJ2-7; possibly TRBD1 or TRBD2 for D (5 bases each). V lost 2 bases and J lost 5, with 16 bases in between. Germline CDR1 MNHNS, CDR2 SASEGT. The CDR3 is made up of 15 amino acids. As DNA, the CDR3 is TGTGCCAGCAGTGAACCAGGGAGAGTGGGAAACGAGCAGTACTTC. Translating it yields CASSEPGRVGNEQYF.

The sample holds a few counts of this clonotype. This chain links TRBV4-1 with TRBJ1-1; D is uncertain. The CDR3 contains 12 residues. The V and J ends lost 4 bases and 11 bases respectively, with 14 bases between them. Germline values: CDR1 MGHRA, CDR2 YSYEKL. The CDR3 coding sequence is TGCGCCAGCAGCCGACCGTCACCCCAGGCTTTCTTT. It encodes CASSRPSPQAFF.

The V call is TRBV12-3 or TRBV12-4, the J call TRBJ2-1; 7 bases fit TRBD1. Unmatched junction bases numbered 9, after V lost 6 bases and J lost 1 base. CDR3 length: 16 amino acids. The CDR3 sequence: CASRPTGDGSYNEQFF. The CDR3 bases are TGTGCCAGCAGGCCAACAGGGGACGGATCCTACAATGAGCAGTTCTTC.

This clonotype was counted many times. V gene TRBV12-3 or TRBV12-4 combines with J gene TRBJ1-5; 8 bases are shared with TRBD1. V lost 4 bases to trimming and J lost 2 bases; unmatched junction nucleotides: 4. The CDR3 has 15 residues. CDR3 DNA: TGTGCCAGCAGTTCGGACAGGGAGGGCAATCAGCCCCAGCATTTT. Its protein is CASSSDREGNQPQHF.

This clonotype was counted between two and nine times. In DNA form, the CDR3 reads TGTGCCAGCAGCGCACAGGGGGGATACGAGCAGTACTTC. Residues: CASSAQGGYEQYF. The chain is built from TRBV7-2 and TRBJ2-7; 8 positions agree with TRBD1. This CDR3 has 13 residues. CDR1 SGHTA and CDR2 FQGNSA come from the germline V gene. V lost 5 bases to trimming and J lost 4 bases; unmatched junction nucleotides: 4.

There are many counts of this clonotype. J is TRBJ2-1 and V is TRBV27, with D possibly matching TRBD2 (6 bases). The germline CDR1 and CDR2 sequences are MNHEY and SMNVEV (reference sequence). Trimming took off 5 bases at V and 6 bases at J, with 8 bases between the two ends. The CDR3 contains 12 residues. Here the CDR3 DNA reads TGTGCCAGCAGTCCCGGGAGCAATGAGCAGTTCTTC. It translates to CASSPGSNEQFF.

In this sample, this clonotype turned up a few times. The CDR3 protein is CASSTRLAGGKVAYTDTQYF. CDR3 bases: TGTGCCAGCAGCACTAGACTAGCGGGAGGAAAAGTGGCCTACACAGATACGCAGTATTTT. The chain couples TRBV11-2 to TRBJ2-3, with 13 positions matching TRBD2. There are 20 residues in the CDR3. The V gene end was trimmed by 5 bases and the J gene end by 2 bases; junction bases not matched to a gene: 16. From germline, CDR1 is SGHAT and CDR2 FQNNGV.

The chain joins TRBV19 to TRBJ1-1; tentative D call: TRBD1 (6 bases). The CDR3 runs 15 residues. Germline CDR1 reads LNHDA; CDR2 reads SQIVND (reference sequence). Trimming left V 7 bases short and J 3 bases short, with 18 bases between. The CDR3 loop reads CASIGSWGADTEAFF. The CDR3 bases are TGTGCCAGTATAGGATCTTGGGGGGCTGACACTGAAGCTTTCTTT.